This T cell receptor beta chain comes out of a study of blood T cells in healthy people across ages. This clonotype turned up a few times. A second roughly 6 to 12 cycle PCR used barcoded and J-beta primers. TCRdb re-called the 5' RACE reads with MiXCR, one entry per CDR3 protein. The sample includes approximately 600,000 distinct CDR3 sequences, roughly three fifths of them seen just once. What was sequenced was blood. The clonotype comes from a man in his 60s in good health.

CDR3 residues: CAIDTGDSPLHF. The CDR3, as DNA: TGTGCCATCGATACAGGGGACTCACCCCTCCACTTT. The chain links TRBV28 to TRBJ1-6; 7 nucleotides line up with TRBD1. The CDR3 is made up of 12 amino acids. CDR1 MDHEN and CDR2 SYDVKM come from the germline V gene. Germline trimming cut 10 bases from V and 10 bases from J; bases unmatched to any gene: 7.